This T cell receptor beta chain is from a study of T cell responses to AZD1222 COVID-19 vaccine. Comment on this clone: What it recognizes is unknown.

Data came from immunoSEQ multiplex PCR; TCRdb stores just in-frame clones and leaves some out. In the table there are about 140,000 clones, 92% of which are singletons. Regarding the study as a whole: Only a handful of AZD1222 recipients, six or seven in all, had baseline seropositivity.

The V end lost 0 bases, the J end lost 5 bases, and 6 bases lay between the germline ends. The CDR3 contains 13 residues. Germline V gene sequence: CDR1 SGHRS, CDR2 YFSETQ. The TCR was taken from an adult in good health. The chain employs TRBV5-1 and TRBJ2-1; D ambiguous. This material consisted of peripheral blood, taken on day 0 of AZD1222 vaccination. The CDR3 DNA is TGCGCCAGCAGCTTGGCGGCAAACAATGAGCAGTTCTTC. It codes for CASSLAANNEQFF.